These 20 T cell receptor beta chains were sequenced from one sample in a study of vaccination and CD4 T cells after COVID-19 (dated by TCRdb to the early 2020s). According to the study, the label for this sample's treatment or condition signals: roughly 11-day PBMC culture with coronavirus spike peptide pools or control peptides (ViraFEST assay). Library generation was performed with PCR. Sequencing used an Illumina iSeq 100. DNA from cultured CD4+ T cells underwent TCR sequencing with the Oncomine TCR Beta short-read assay at the Johns Hopkins FTIC core. The public reads were reanalyzed by TCRdb: fastp trimming at Q25, MiXCR alignment, in-frame beta chains only. Identical CDR3 proteins give one entry, which carries the most common genes and DNA. This sample gives about 18,000 distinct CDR3 sequences in total; 56% of them show up just once. The top ten hold roughly 8% of the sample. No antigens are known for them.

The sequencing input was CD4+ T cells from blood, cultured in vitro. The receptors originated from a human donor who had recovered from COVID-19.

Comment on this clonotype: Sequence at one end of the junction differs from germline and may be a read error. The rearrangement links TRBV7-9 to TRBJ2-7; 11 positions match TRBD2. The CDR3 is 14 residues long. Germline V gene lookup returns CDR1 SEHNR and CDR2 FQNEAQ (reference sequence). CDR3 residues: CASSLATSGTEQYF. The CDR3 nucleotides read TGCGCCAGCAGCTTGGCGACTAGCGGGACCGAGCAGTACTTC.

The chain links TRBV6-1 to TRBJ2-5; D is possibly TRBD1 (5 bases). Trimming left V 4 bases short and J 1 base short, with 7 bases between. CDR1 is MNHNS and CDR2 is SASEGT in the germline V gene. The CDR3 runs to 13 residues. This CDR3 is CASSVQGQETQYF. The CDR3 DNA sequence: TGTGCCAGCAGTGTCCAGGGCCAAGAGACCCAGTACTTC.

The chain recombines TRBV6-2 or TRBV6-3 with TRBJ1-1, with TRBD1 matching over 8 bases. The J segment lost 4 bases and the V segment lost 5 bases, leaving 6 bases of the junction unmatched. The CDR3 consists of 14 residues. Germline CDR1 is MNHEY and CDR2 is SVGEGT. CDR3 region: CASSQTGDGTEAFF. The CDR3 DNA reads as TGTGCCAGCAGTCAGACAGGGGATGGCACTGAAGCTTTCTTT.

The chain recombines TRBV12-3 or TRBV12-4 with TRBJ2-3; D unclear. The CDR3 is 12 amino acids. Trimming took 2 bases from V and 2 from J, leaving 2 bases between them. The CDR3 loop is CASSLNTDTQYF. The DNA for the CDR3 is TGTGCCAGCAGTTTAAACACAGATACGCAGTATTTT.

The chain couples TRBV7-2 to TRBJ2-5, with 7 bases aligning to TRBD1. J was trimmed by 3 bases and V by 4 bases; bases with no gene match: 2. The CDR3 runs to 13 residues. Germline CDR1 is SGHTA and CDR2 is FQGNSA. CDR3 loop: CASSWGTEETQYF. The CDR3 DNA reads TGTGCCAGCAGCTGGGGGACAGAAGAGACCCAGTACTTC.

This clonotype was observed a few times. The chain joins TRBV20-1 to TRBJ2-2; D assignment may be TRBD1 or TRBD2 (5 bases each). Trimming pared 0 bases from V and 5 bases from J, leaving 16 bases between. Germline V CDR1 and CDR2: DFQATT, SNEGSKA (reference sequence). The CDR3 has 16 residues. The CDR3 DNA follows: TGCAGTGCTAGAGATTCACGGGGCTGGGGGACCGGGGAGCTGTTTTTT. Amino acids: CSARDSRGWGTGELFF.

The chain links TRBV20-1 to TRBJ2-7; D is uncertain. The CDR3 consists of 11 residues. The germline V gene encodes CDR1 DFQATT and CDR2 SNEGSKA (reference sequence). The CDR3 coding sequence is TGCAGGGCCGTCGGCGCCTACGAGCAGTACTTC. Encoded protein: CRAVGAYEQYF.

The sample holds a few counts of this clonotype. This chain links TRBV6-1 with TRBJ1-1; perhaps TRBD1 as D (6 bases). V was clipped by 4 bases and J by 1 base, with 10 bases between them. Germline assignment: CDR1 MNHNS and CDR2 SASEGT. This CDR3 has 14 residues. The CDR3 loop reads CASSGQGSNTEAFF. The CDR3 region has the DNA TGTGCCAGCAGTGGCCAGGGGTCGAACACTGAAGCTTTCTTT.

This chain connects TRBV7-2 to TRBJ2-1; TRBD2 matches at 11 bases. J gave up 4 bases and V 3 bases, and 5 bases lay outside the gene matches. CDR3 length: 16 residues. Germline V gene lookup returns CDR1 SGHTA and CDR2 FQGNSA. DNA of the CDR3: TGTGCCAGCAGCTTGCCTAGCGGGAGGAGGTACAATGAGCAGTTCTTC. It yields the protein CASSLPSGRRYNEQFF.

This chain uses TRBV7-9 with TRBJ1-1; maybe TRBD1 (5 bases). This CDR3 comprises 16 residues. V lost 5 bases, J lost 1 base, and 17 bases lay in between. Germline V gene data show CDR1 as SEHNR and CDR2 as FQNEAQ (reference sequence). The CDR3 bases are TGTGCCAGCAGCCGGAACAGGTTATTGGAGAACACTGAAGCTTTCTTT. Protein product: CASSRNRLLENTEAFF.

This chain uses TRBV10-2 with TRBJ1-1, with TRBD1 matching 7 bases. J lost 7 bases, V lost 10 bases, and 12 bases had no gene match. The CDR3 runs to 13 residues. In germline, CDR1 is WSHSY, CDR2 SAAADI. CDR3 protein: CATRGGPPGEAFF. CDR3 DNA: TGCGCCACCAGGGGGGGCCCTCCAGGTGAAGCTTTCTTT.

V gene TRBV6-5 combines with J gene TRBJ2-3; 14 positions match TRBD2. The germline V gene has CDR1 MNHEY and CDR2 SVGAGI. V shed 0 bases, J shed 5 bases, and the junction held 7 bases outside the gene matches. The CDR3 consists of 18 residues. CDR3 loop: CASSYSEGLAGVGDTQYF. CDR3 DNA sequence: TGTGCCAGCAGTTACTCCGAGGGACTAGCGGGAGTTGGAGATACGCAGTATTTT.

Turning to this clonotype: Mismatch with germline at one junction end may stem from a read error. The chain recombines TRBV6-5 with TRBJ1-6, with D tentatively TRBD1 (5 bases). The germline gives CDR1 MNHEY, CDR2 SVGAGI. The CDR3 length is 15 residues. The CDR3 loop is CASGYSGGADSPLHF. The CDR3, as DNA: TGTGCCAGCGGTTACTCCGGAGGGGCGGATTCACCCCTCCACTTT.

The chain couples TRBV11-1 to TRBJ1-2; D is ambiguous. Germline V gene sequence: CDR1 SGHAT, CDR2 FQDESV (reference sequence). V lost 4 bases and J lost 1, with 10 bases in between. The CDR3 is 14 amino acids. The CDR3 DNA follows: TGTGCCAGCAGCTCCAACAATAATAACTATGGCTACACCTTC. This codes for CASSSNNNNYGYTF.

This chain links TRBV6-1 with TRBJ1-5; a weak D match, TRBD1 (5 bases). CDR1 is MNHNS and CDR2 is SASEGT in the germline V gene. The CDR3 has 16 amino acids. The germline V and J ends were trimmed by 2 bases and 4 bases, with 15 bases remaining between them. The CDR3 sequence is CASSEIADSSNQPQHF. The CDR3 DNA follows: TGTGCCAGCAGTGAAATAGCCGACAGCTCTAATCAGCCCCAGCATTTT.

This clonotype was seen a few times. V is TRBV20-1 and J is TRBJ2-1; 7 bases map to TRBD1. The CDR3 sequence is 14 residues long. Germline CDR1 reads DFQATT; CDR2 reads SNEGSKA (reference sequence). The J segment lost 7 bases and the V segment lost 5 bases, leaving 11 bases of the junction unmatched. DNA of the CDR3: TGCAGTGCTTCCCGGGACAGCGGCCGGAATGAGCAGTTCTTC. Its translation: CSASRDSGRNEQFF.

The CDR3 DNA is TGTGCCAGCAGCTTAGTTTCTGGAAACTACGAGCAGTACTTC. Amino acid sequence: CASSLVSGNYEQYF. This chain uses TRBV7-8 with TRBJ2-7; D remains unclear. The V gene's germline CDR1 is SGHVS and CDR2 FQNEAQ. V was clipped by 1 base and J by 3 bases, with 10 bases between them. This CDR3 has 14 residues.

This clonotype showed up just a few times. This sequence joins TRBV20-1 and TRBJ1-5; possibly TRBD1 for D (5 bases). The CDR3 totals 14 residues. CDR1 is DFQATT, CDR2 SNEGSKA, per germline (reference sequence). Trimming pared 6 bases from V and 1 base from J, leaving 13 bases between. In nucleotides, the CDR3 is TGCAGTGCCCGCCCGGGGGTAAGCAATCAGCCCCAGCATTTT. Its translation is CSARPGVSNQPQHF.

The V gene is TRBV7-2, the J gene TRBJ2-2; D is unresolved. Trimming shortened V by 4 bases and J by 9 bases, and 15 bases separated the two germline ends. This CDR3 is built from 14 residues. Germline V lookup: CDR1 SGHTA, CDR2 FQGNSA. Written as DNA, the CDR3 is TGTGCCAGCAGCTCACAAGTCCTAGGCCGGGAGCTGTTTTTT. This encodes CASSSQVLGRELFF.

V and J are TRBV30 and TRBJ1-1; possibly TRBD1 for D (5 bases). This CDR3 has 12 amino acids. The germline V gene encodes CDR1 GTSNPN and CDR2 SVGIG (reference sequence). V was clipped by 5 bases and J by 8 bases, with 15 bases between them. CDR3: CAWASGGIEAFF. Here the CDR3 DNA reads TGTGCCTGGGCCTCGGGGGGGATCGAAGCTTTCTTT.